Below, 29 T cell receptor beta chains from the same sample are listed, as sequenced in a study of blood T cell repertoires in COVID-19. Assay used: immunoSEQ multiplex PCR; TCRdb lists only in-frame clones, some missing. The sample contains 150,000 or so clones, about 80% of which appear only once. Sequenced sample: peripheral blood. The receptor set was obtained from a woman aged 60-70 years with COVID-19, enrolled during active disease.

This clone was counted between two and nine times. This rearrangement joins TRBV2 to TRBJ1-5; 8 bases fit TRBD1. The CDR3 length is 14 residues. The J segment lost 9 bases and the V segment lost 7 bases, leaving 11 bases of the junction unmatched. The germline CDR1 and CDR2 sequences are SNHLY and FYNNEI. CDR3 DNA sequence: TGTGCCAGCAAAGGGTTGACAGGGGCAGGGCCCCAGCATTTT. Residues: CASKGLTGAGPQHF.

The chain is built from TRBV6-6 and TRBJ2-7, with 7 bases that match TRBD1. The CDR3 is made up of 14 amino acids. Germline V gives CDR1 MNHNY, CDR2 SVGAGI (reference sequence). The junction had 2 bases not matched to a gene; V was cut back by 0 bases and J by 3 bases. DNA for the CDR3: TGTGCCAGCAGTTACTCCCCAGGGGGCTACGAGCAGTACTTC. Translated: CASSYSPGGYEQYF.

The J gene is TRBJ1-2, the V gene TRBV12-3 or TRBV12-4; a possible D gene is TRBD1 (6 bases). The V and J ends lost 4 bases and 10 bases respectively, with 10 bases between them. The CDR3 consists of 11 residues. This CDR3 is CASSSTGNYTF. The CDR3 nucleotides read TGTGCCAGCAGTTCCACAGGGAACTACACCTTC.

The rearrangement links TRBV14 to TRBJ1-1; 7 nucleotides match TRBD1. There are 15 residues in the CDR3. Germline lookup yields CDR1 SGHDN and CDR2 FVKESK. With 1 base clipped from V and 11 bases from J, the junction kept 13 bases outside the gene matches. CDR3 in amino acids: CASSQAPRQGSRAFF. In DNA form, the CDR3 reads TGTGCCAGCAGCCAAGCCCCCAGACAGGGCAGTCGGGCTTTCTTT.

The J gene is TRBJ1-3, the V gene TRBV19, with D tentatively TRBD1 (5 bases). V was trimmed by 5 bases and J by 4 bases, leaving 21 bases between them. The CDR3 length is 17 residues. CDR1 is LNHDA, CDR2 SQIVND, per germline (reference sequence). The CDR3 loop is CASSPGTLKPTGNTIYF. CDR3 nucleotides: TGTGCCAGTAGTCCCGGGACTCTCAAGCCGACCGGAAACACCATATATTTT.

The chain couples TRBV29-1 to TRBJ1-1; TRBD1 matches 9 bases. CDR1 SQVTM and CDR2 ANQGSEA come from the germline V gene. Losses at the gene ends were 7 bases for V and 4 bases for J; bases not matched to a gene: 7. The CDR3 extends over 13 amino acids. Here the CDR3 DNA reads TGCAGCGGGGGACAGGGTTGGAGCACTGAAGCTTTCTTT. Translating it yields CSGGQGWSTEAFF.

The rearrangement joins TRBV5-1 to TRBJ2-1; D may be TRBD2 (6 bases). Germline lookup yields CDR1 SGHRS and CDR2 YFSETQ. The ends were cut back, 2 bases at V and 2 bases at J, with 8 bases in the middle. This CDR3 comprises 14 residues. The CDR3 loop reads CASSFSGAYNEQFF. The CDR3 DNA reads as TGCGCCAGCAGCTTTAGCGGAGCCTACAATGAGCAGTTCTTC.

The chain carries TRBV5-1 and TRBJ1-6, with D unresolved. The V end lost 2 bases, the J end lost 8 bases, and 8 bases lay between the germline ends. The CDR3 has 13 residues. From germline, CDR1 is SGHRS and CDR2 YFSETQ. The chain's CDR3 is CASSFDPDSPLHF. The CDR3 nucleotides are TGCGCCAGCAGCTTCGATCCGGATTCACCCCTCCACTTT.

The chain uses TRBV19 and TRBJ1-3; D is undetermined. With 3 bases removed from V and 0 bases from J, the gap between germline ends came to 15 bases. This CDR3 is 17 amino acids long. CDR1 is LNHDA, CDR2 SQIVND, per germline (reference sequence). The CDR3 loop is CASSIRPVSSSGNTIYF. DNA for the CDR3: TGTGCCAGTAGTATCAGGCCGGTGTCAAGCTCTGGAAACACCATATATTTT.

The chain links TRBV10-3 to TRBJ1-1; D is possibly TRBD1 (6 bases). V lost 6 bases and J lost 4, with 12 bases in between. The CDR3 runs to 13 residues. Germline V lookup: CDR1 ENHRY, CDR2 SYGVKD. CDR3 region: CAIRDSWGTEAFF. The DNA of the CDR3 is TGTGCCATCAGGGACAGTTGGGGCACTGAAGCTTTCTTT.

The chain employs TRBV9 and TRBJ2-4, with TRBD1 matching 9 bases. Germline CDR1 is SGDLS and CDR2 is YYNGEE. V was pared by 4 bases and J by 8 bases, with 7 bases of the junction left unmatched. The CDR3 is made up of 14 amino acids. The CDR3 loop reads CASSFGQGRDIQYF. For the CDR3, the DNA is TGTGCCAGCAGCTTTGGACAGGGGAGGGACATTCAGTACTTC.

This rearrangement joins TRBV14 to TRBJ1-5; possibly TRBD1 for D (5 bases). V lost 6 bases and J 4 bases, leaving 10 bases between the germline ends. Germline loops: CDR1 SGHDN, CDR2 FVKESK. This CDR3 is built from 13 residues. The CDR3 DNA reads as TGTGCCAGCAGTCAACAGGCTAATCAGCCCCAGCATTTT. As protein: CASSQQANQPQHF.

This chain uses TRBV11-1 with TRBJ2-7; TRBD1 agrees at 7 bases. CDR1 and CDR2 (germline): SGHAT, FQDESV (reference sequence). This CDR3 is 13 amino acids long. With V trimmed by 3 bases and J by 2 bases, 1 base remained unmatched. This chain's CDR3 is CASSFTGAYEQYF. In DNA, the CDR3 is TGTGCCAGCAGCTTTACAGGGGCCTACGAGCAGTACTTC.

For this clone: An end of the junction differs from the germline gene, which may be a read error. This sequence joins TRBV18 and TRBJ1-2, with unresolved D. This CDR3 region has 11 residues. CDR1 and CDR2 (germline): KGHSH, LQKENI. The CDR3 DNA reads TGTGCCAGCTCACCCGATTGGGAGCTCTTCTTC. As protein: CASSPDWELFF.

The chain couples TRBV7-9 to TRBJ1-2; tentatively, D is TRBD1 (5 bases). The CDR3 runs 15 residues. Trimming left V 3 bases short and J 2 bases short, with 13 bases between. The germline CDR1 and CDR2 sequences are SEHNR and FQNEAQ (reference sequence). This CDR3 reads CASSFSLGGNYGYTF. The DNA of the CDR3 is TGTGCCAGCAGCTTTTCGCTGGGGGGAAACTATGGCTACACCTTC.

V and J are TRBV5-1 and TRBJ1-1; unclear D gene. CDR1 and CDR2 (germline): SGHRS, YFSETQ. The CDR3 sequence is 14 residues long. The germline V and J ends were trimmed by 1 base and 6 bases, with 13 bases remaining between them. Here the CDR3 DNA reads TGCGCCAGCAGCTTGTCGACTAGAAGACCTGAAGCTTTCTTT. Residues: CASSLSTRRPEAFF.

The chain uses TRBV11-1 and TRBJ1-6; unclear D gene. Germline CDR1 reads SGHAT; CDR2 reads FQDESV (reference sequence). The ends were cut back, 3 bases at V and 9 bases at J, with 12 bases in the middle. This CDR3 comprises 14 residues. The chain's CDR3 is CASSLDFKGSPLHF. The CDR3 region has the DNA TGTGCCAGCAGCTTGGACTTCAAGGGTTCACCCCTCCACTTT.

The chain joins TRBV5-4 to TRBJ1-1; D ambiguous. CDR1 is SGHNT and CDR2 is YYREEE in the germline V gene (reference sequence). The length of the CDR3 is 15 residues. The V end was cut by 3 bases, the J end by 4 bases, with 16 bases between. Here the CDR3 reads CASSSKAEMGTEAFF. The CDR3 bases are TGTGCCAGCAGCTCAAAGGCGGAGATGGGCACTGAAGCTTTCTTT.

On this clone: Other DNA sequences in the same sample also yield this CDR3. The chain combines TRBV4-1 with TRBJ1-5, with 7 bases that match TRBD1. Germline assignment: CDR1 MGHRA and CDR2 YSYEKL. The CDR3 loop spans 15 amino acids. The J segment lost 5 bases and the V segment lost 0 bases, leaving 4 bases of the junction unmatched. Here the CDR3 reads CASSQDRQGHQPQHF. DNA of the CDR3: TGCGCCAGCAGCCAAGATCGACAGGGTCATCAGCCCCAGCATTTT.

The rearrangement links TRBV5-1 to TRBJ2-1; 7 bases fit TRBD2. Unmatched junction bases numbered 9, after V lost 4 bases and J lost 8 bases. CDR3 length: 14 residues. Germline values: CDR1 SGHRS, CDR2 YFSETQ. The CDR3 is CASSPGGTVDEQFF. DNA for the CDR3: TGCGCCAGCAGCCCGGGAGGCACCGTCGATGAGCAGTTCTTC.

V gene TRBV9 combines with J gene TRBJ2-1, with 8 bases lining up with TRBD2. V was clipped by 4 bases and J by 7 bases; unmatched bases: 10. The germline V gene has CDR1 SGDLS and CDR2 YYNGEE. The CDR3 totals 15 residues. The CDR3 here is CASSSRLANRNEQFF. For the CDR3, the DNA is TGTGCCAGCAGCTCCCGACTAGCGAACAGGAATGAGCAGTTCTTC.

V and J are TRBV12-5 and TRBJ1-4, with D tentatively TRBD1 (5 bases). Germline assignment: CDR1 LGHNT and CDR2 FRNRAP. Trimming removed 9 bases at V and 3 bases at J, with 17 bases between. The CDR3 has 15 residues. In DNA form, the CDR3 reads TGTGCTAGAGAGGGACTGATACGGGCTAATGAAAAACTGTTTTTT. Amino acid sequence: CAREGLIRANEKLFF.

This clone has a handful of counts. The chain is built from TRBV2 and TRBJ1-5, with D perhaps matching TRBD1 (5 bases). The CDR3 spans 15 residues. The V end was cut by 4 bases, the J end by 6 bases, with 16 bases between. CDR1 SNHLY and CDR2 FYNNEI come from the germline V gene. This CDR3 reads CASSGRTRDSQPQHF. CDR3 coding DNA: TGTGCCAGCAGTGGTAGGACAAGGGATAGTCAGCCCCAGCATTTT.

CDR3 in DNA: TGTGCCAGCAGCTCAGAGGGACAGGGATATGGCTACACCTTC. It codes for CASSSEGQGYGYTF. V is TRBV11-2 and J is TRBJ1-2; 9 nucleotides align to TRBD1. The germline gives CDR1 SGHAT, CDR2 FQNNGV. With V trimmed by 4 bases and J by 5 bases, 5 bases remained unmatched. The CDR3 is 14 amino acids.

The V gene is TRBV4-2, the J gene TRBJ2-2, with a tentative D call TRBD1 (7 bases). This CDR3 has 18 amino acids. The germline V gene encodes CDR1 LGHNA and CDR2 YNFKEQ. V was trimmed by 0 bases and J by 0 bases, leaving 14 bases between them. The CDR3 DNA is TGTGCCAGCAGCCAAGATCGGGGGCAGGGGGCGAACACCGGGGAGCTGTTTTTT. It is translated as CASSQDRGQGANTGELFF.

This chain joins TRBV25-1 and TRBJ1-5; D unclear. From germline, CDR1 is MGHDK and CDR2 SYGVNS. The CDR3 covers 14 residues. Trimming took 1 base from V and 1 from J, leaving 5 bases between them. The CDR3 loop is CASSEWASNQPQHF. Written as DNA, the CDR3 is TGTGCCAGCAGTGAATGGGCCAGCAATCAGCCCCAGCATTTT.

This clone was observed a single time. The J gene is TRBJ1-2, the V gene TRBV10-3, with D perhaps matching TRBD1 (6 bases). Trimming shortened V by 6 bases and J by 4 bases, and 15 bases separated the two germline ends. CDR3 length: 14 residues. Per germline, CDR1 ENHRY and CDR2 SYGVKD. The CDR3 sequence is CAISPGQTSYGYTF. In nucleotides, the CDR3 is TGTGCCATCAGCCCGGGACAAACTAGCTATGGCTACACCTTC.

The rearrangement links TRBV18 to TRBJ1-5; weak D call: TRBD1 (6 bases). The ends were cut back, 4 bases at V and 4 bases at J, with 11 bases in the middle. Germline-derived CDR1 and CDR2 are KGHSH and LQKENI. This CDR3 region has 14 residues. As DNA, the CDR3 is TGTGCCAGCTCACTTAACAGGGATAATCAGCCCCAGCATTTT. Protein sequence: CASSLNRDNQPQHF.

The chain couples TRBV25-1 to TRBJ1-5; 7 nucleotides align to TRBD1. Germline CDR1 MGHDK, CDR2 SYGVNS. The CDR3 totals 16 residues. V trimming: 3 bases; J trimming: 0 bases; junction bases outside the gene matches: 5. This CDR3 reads CASSDRQGCSNQPQHF. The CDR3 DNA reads TGTGCCAGCAGTGATAGACAGGGTTGTAGCAATCAGCCCCAGCATTTT.